This TCR beta chain was sequenced for a study of Graves' ophthalmopathy and Graves' hyperthyroidism. Study-level findings and limits: Blood repertoires reportedly contained most expanded thyroid clonotypes above 0.001 frequency. A 13-signature model separated ophthalmopathy from stable hyperthyroidism, just over 85% sensitivity, about 81% specificity.

Excluded: other autoimmune disease, uncontrolled infection, pregnancy or lactation. Physicians reached a diagnosis by relying on clinical symptoms, serum thyroxine, TRAb, thyroid ultrasound and orbital computed tomography. About this clonotype itself: Its antigen is undetermined.

Scientists amplified the TCR beta CDR3 regions from RNA transcripts. RT-PCR was first run with HTBI primers, then multiplex PCR in a second round. Using its own MiXCR run on the multiplex PCR reads, TCRdb lists one record per CDR3 protein. The sample shows 680,000 or so distinct CDR3 sequences, 22% of them seen only once. Germline CDR1 reads MDHEN; CDR2 reads SYDVKM. This CDR3 region has 15 residues. V dropped 6 bases and J dropped 5; count of bases not matched to a gene: 6. The sample was peripheral blood. The chain carries TRBV28 and TRBJ2-5, with TRBD2 matching over 13 bases. This clonotype was obtained from a woman aged 18-29 years with stable Graves' hyperthyroidism. Some clones in this sample may be carry-over from other donors' samples. CDR3 in amino acids: CASRGTSGIGETQYF. CDR3 DNA sequence: TGTGCCAGCAGAGGGACTAGCGGGATCGGGGAGACCCAGTACTTC. Filled out from reference TRBV28 and TRBJ2-5, the complete variable domain reads DVKVTQSSRYLVKRTGEKVFLECVQDMDHENMFWYRQDPGLGLRLIYFSYDVKMKEKGDIPEGYSVSREKKERFSLILESASTNQTSMYLCASRGTSGIGETQYFGPGTRLLVL.